Presented here are 3 T cell receptor beta chains from one specimen sequenced in a study of T cells in Graves' hyperthyroidism and ophthalmopathy. Regions amplified from RNA transcripts were the TCR beta CDR3 regions. During a first-round RT-PCR of the TCR CDR3, the HTBI primer set was used. TCRdb itself ran the multiplex PCR reads through MiXCR, one entry per CDR3 protein. The sample records around 300,000 distinct CDR3 sequences, 20% to 25% being singletons. Sequences were obtained from blood. All receptors come from a man in his thirties or forties with Graves' ophthalmopathy.

The CDR3 protein is CASSVAGVSPLHF. In nucleotides, the CDR3 is TGTGCCAGCAGCGTAGCCGGGGTTTCACCCCTCCACTTT. This sequence joins TRBV9 and TRBJ1-6; no clear D gene. Germline CDR1 and CDR2: SGDLS and YYNGEE. The CDR3 consists of 13 residues. Trimming pared 0 bases from V and 9 bases from J, leaving 7 bases between. Supplemented by reference TRBV9 and TRBJ1-6, the full variable domain reads DSGVTQTPKHLITATGQRVTLRCSPRSGDLSVYWYQQSLDQGLQFLIQYYNGEERAKGNILERFSAQQFPDLHSELNLSSLELGDSALYFCASSVAGVSPLHFGNGTRLTVT.

This clonotype was observed a handful of times. The genes are TRBV7-2 and TRBJ2-7, with 8 nucleotides matching TRBD2. This CDR3 comprises 14 residues. V shed 5 bases, J shed 4 bases, and the junction held 7 bases outside the gene matches. The V gene's germline CDR1 is SGHTA and CDR2 FQGNSA. The CDR3 bases are TGTGCCAGCAGCCAGCGGGAGCTGGGATACGAGCAGTACTTC. Translated, it gives CASSQRELGYEQYF. Using reference TRBV7-2 and TRBJ2-7 for the parts outside the CDR3, the full variable domain is GAGVSQSPSNKVTEKGKDVELRCDPISGHTALYWYRQSLGQGLEFLIYFQGNSAPDKSGLPSDRFSAERTGGSVSTLTIQRTQQEDSAVYLCASSQRELGYEQYFGPGTRLTVT.

This clonotype has just one count. The V call is TRBV11-3, the J call TRBJ2-6; no reliable D call. The CDR3 has 19 residues. Germline-derived CDR1 and CDR2 are SGHNT and YENEEA. Trimming removed 2 bases from V and 0 bases from J, with 17 bases in between. CDR3 residues: CASSLKGPVTLSGANVLTF. Here the CDR3 DNA reads TGTGCCAGCAGCTTAAAAGGACCAGTGACCCTCTCTGGGGCCAACGTCCTGACTTTC.